This T cell receptor beta chain was documented in a study of blood T cell repertoires in COVID-19. With 0 bases removed from V and 4 bases from J, the gap between germline ends came to 10 bases. CDR3 length: 14 residues. CDR1 and CDR2 from the germline V gene are SGHTS and YDEGEE. Sequencing was performed with immunoSEQ multiplex PCR; in TCRdb, only in-frame clones are kept and a portion is missing. The repertoire holds roughly 400,000 clones, with about 88% as singletons. This sequence originates from a woman aged 18-29 years who had been exposed to COVID-19. The sample consisted of PBMCs or T cells enriched from blood (not recorded which). The V and J genes are TRBV5-8 and TRBJ1-2, with D possibly being TRBD1 (5 bases). The CDR3 loop reads CASSLEGLSYGYTF. The DNA for the CDR3 is TGTGCCAGCAGCTTGGAGGGGTTGAGCTATGGCTACACCTTC.